This TCR beta chain was captured by sequencing in a study of regulatory T cells in long-lasting Graves disease. Per germline, CDR1 SGHRS and CDR2 YFSETQ. The CDR3 runs 16 residues. Trimming stripped 6 bases from V and 3 bases from J, with 18 bases between. Arm-PCR of CDR3 regions with iRepertoire HTBI primers generated TCR beta libraries. MiXCR, applied by TCRdb to the multiplex PCR reads, yields one record per CDR3 protein. The table shows roughly 560,000 distinct CDR3 sequences, with about 16% occurring only once. Time point here: newly diagnosed GD, antithyroid drugs for less than 3 months. PBMC RNA served as the TCR library source. These data also formed part of another study, on T cells in Graves' hyperthyroidism and ophthalmopathy.

The material was peripheral blood mononuclear cells (PBMCs), obtained at new diagnosis, from a patient treated with antithyroid drugs. J is TRBJ2-2 and V is TRBV5-1, with D perhaps given as TRBD1 or TRBD2 (5 bases each). This receptor was taken from a middle-aged woman with Graves disease. CDR3 nucleotide sequence: TGCGCCAGCAAAGACAGTGTACTGGGGGACACCGGGGAGCTGTTTTTT. Protein: CASKDSVLGDTGELFF.